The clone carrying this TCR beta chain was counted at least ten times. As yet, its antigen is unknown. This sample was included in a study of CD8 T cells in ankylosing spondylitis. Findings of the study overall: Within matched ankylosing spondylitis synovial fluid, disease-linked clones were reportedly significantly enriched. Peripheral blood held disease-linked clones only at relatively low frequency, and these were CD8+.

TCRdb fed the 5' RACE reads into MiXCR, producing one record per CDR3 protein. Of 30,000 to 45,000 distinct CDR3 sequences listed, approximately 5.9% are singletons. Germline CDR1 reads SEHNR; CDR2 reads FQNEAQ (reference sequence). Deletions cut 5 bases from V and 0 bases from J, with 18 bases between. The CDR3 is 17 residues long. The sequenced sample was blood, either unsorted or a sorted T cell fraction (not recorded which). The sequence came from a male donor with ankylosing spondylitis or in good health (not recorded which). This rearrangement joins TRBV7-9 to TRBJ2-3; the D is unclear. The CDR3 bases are TGTGCCAGCAGCCCCACCTTCGGCAAATCTAGCACAGATACGCAGTATTTT. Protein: CASSPTFGKSSTDTQYF. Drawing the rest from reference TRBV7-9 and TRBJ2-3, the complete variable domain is DTGVSQNPRHKITKRGQNVTFRCDPISEHNRLYWYRQTLGQGPEFLTYFQNEAQLEKSRLLSDRFSAERPKGSFSTLEIQRTEQGDSAMYLCASSPTFGKSSTDTQYFGPGTRLTVL.